These 30 T cell receptor beta chains were sequenced from one sample in a study of a mutant IDH1 vaccine in newly diagnosed glioma. Indicated time point: week 23, last vaccination. Every vaccination contained 300 ug of the mutant IDH1 20-mer peptide and was paired with topical imiquimod. Some clones are missing from TCRdb's copy, which holds only in-frame ones; the method was immunoSEQ multiplex PCR. Among 25,000 to 30,000 clones listed, 82% were seen once. The antigens for these receptors are not known. Sequenced here: PBMCs, sampled from a glioma patient whose treatment included an IDH1 peptide vaccine. The source of these receptors is a woman in her 30s with glioma.

V is TRBV5-1 and J is TRBJ2-3; 10 nucleotides align to TRBD2. This CDR3 is 15 amino acids long. Unmatched junction bases numbered 0, after V lost 1 base and J lost 1 base. Germline loops: CDR1 SGHRS, CDR2 YFSETQ. The CDR3 DNA sequence: TGCGCCAGCAGCTTGACTAGCGGGGGCACAGATACGCAGTATTTT. As protein: CASSLTSGGTDTQYF.

The rearrangement links TRBV18 to TRBJ2-2, with a weak D call TRBD1 (5 bases). Between the trimmed V and J ends, which lost 2 bases and 7 bases, there was a span of 11 bases. Germline CDR1 is KGHSH and CDR2 is LQKENI. The CDR3 has 14 residues. CDR3 residues: CASSPEPQGGELFF. The CDR3 coding sequence is TGTGCCAGCTCACCAGAGCCCCAGGGCGGGGAGCTGTTTTTT.

This chain connects TRBV10-2 to TRBJ2-7, with 9 bases identical to TRBD1. In germline, CDR1 is WSHSY, CDR2 SAAADI. Trimming removed 6 bases from V and 4 bases from J; junction bases left unmatched: 7. The CDR3 runs to 14 residues. CDR3: CASRARDRVYEQYF. The CDR3 DNA reads TGCGCCAGCAGGGCCCGGGACAGGGTGTACGAGCAGTACTTC.

The V gene is TRBV7-2, the J gene TRBJ1-5, with 9 bases lining up with TRBD1. This CDR3 has 15 residues. The germline gives CDR1 SGHTA, CDR2 FQGNSA. The V gene end was trimmed by 2 bases and the J gene end by 6 bases; junction bases not matched to a gene: 5. The CDR3 loop reads CASSLYRGRGQPQHF. The CDR3 nucleotides read TGTGCCAGCAGCTTATACAGGGGGCGGGGTCAGCCCCAGCATTTT.

This clone occurred once. V usage is TRBV6-6 and J usage is TRBJ1-1; no clear D gene. This CDR3 comprises 13 residues. The germline CDR1 and CDR2 sequences are MNHNY and SVGAGI (reference sequence). The V end was cut by 6 bases, the J end by 1 base, with 9 bases between. As DNA, the CDR3 is TGTGCCAGCAGGGCTATAACGAACACTGAAGCTTTCTTT. Translated, it gives CASRAITNTEAFF.

The chain links TRBV10-2 to TRBJ1-2; D perhaps matches TRBD1 (5 bases). V was clipped by 3 bases and J by 2 bases, with 7 bases between them. There are 13 residues in the CDR3. From germline, CDR1 is WSHSY and CDR2 SAAADI. In DNA form, the CDR3 reads TGCGCCAGCAGTGACAGGGACAACTATGGCTACACCTTC. Its translation: CASSDRDNYGYTF.

The chain's CDR3 is CASSLNHGQANNSPLHF. DNA for the CDR3: TGTGCCAGCAGTTTAAACCATGGACAGGCTAATAATTCACCCCTCCACTTT. The chain uses TRBV27 and TRBJ1-6, with TRBD1 matching 7 bases. CDR3 size: 17 residues. Looked up from germline, CDR1 is MNHEY and CDR2 is SMNVEV (reference sequence). V gave up 2 bases and J gave up 5 bases; unmatched junction bases: 9.

There are a few counts of this clone. This chain joins TRBV30 and TRBJ1-2; 9 bases map to TRBD1. The germline V gene encodes CDR1 GTSNPN and CDR2 SVGIG (reference sequence). V gave up 2 bases and J gave up 5 bases; unmatched junction bases: 9. This CDR3 is 15 amino acids long. DNA of the CDR3: TGTGCCTGGAGTTCGGGACAGGGACAGGTTTATGGCTACACCTTC. This encodes CAWSSGQGQVYGYTF. The entire variable domain, with the rest obtained from reference TRBV30 and TRBJ1-2, is as follows: SQTIHQWPATLVQPVGSPLSLECTVEGTSNPNLYWYRQAAGRGLQLLFYSVGIGQISSEVPQNLSASRPQDRQFILSSKKLLLSDSGFYLCAWSSGQGQVYGYTFGSGTRLTVV.

V and J are TRBV6-5 and TRBJ2-2; D call uncertain. The CDR3 has 15 amino acids. Germline values: CDR1 MNHEY, CDR2 SVGAGI. Trimming pared 6 bases from V and 4 bases from J, leaving 15 bases between. The CDR3 protein is CASSPTSAFTGELFF. The CDR3 nucleotides are TGTGCCAGCAGCCCCACGTCGGCGTTCACCGGGGAGCTGTTTTTT.

V gene TRBV20-1 combines with J gene TRBJ1-2; D gene unclear. V was shortened by 6 bases and J by 8 bases, with 13 bases between the two germline ends. Germline V gene lookup returns CDR1 DFQATT and CDR2 SNEGSKA (reference sequence). The CDR3 length is 11 residues. In DNA, the CDR3 is TGCAGTGCCCCCGGGCCAGGCGGCTACACCTTC. Protein product: CSAPGPGGYTF.

In this sample, this clone turned up once. The chain has TRBV10-3 and TRBJ1-6, with 9 bases lining up with TRBD1. CDR1 is ENHRY and CDR2 is SYGVKD in the germline V gene. Trimming cost V 5 bases and J 7 bases; bases outside gene matches: 3. The length of the CDR3 is 14 residues. The CDR3 bases are TGTGCCATCAGTTGGGACAGGGAAAATTCACCCCTCCACTTT. Its translation is CAISWDRENSPLHF.

The table lists this clone with a few counts. This chain links TRBV9 with TRBJ1-1, with D hard to call. The germline gives CDR1 SGDLS, CDR2 YYNGEE. V lost 4 bases and J lost 2, with 15 bases in between. This CDR3 region has 15 residues. CDR3 DNA sequence: TGTGCCAGCAGCACCCGGTCTAGTGGCAACACTGAAGCTTTCTTT. Translation: CASSTRSSGNTEAFF.

This clone appeared once. The J gene is TRBJ2-7, the V gene TRBV27, with D unresolved. Per the germline V gene, CDR1 is MNHEY and CDR2 is SMNVEV (reference sequence). Between the trimmed V and J ends, which lost 5 bases and 0 bases, there was a span of 11 bases. The CDR3 totals 14 residues. CDR3 DNA sequence: TGTGCCAGCAGTAAACGTGACAACTCCTACGAGCAGTACTTC. This sequence encodes CASSKRDNSYEQYF.

The chain links TRBV2 to TRBJ1-1; D gene unclear. V gave up 6 bases and J gave up 6 bases, with 17 bases separating them. There are 14 residues in the CDR3. Germline CDR1 SNHLY, CDR2 FYNNEI. The CDR3 is CASSRGRLVPEAFF. The CDR3, as DNA: TGTGCCAGCAGCCGTGGGAGGTTAGTCCCTGAAGCTTTCTTT.

Here the CDR3 reads CASSRRYGYTF. The CDR3, as DNA: TGTGCCAGCTCGAGGAGGTATGGCTACACCTTC. J is TRBJ1-2 and V is TRBV28; D is unresolved. Trimming took 8 bases from V and 5 from J, leaving 9 bases between them. Per the germline V gene, CDR1 is MDHEN and CDR2 is SYDVKM. CDR3 length equals 11 residues.

This clone was found once. The gene calls are TRBV18 and TRBJ1-5; D possibly corresponds to TRBD1 (5 bases). V lost 2 bases to trimming and J lost 6 bases, with 14 bases between them. The germline gives CDR1 KGHSH, CDR2 LQKENI. The CDR3 totals 15 residues. CDR3 bases: TGTGCCAGCTCACCAGGGGGGACGGGAATTCAGCCCCAGCATTTT. Its protein product is CASSPGGTGIQPQHF.

CDR3 sequence reads: CASSLAWGTDTQYF. The CDR3 DNA is TGCGCCAGCAGCTTGGCCTGGGGCACAGATACGCAGTATTTT. This sequence joins TRBV5-1 and TRBJ2-3; D ambiguous. This CDR3 spans 14 amino acids. Trimming shortened V by 0 bases and J by 1 base, and 6 bases separated the two germline ends. The germline V gene encodes CDR1 SGHRS and CDR2 YFSETQ.

The chain combines TRBV2 with TRBJ1-2; D unclear. Germline lookup yields CDR1 SNHLY and CDR2 FYNNEI. Trimming shortened V by 0 bases and J by 6 bases, and 2 bases separated the two germline ends. The CDR3 is 11 residues long. CDR3 coding DNA: TGTGCCAGCAGTGAAGCGGATGGCTACACCTTC. As protein: CASSEADGYTF.

V gene TRBV6-1 combines with J gene TRBJ2-3, with D possibly being TRBD2 (5 bases). The CDR3 runs 12 residues. Germline CDR1 MNHNS, CDR2 SASEGT. The V and J ends lost 4 bases and 6 bases respectively, with 8 bases between them. CDR3 amino acids: CASSGTGDTQYF. DNA of the CDR3: TGTGCCAGCAGTGGAACGGGGGATACGCAGTATTTT.

This chain uses TRBV12-5 with TRBJ1-5, with D possibly being TRBD1 (6 bases). This CDR3 comprises 14 residues. Trimming left V 7 bases short and J 0 bases short, with 10 bases between. Looked up from germline, CDR1 is LGHNT and CDR2 is FRNRAP. The CDR3 sequence is CASATGYSNQPQHF. The CDR3 nucleotides are TGTGCTAGTGCGACAGGTTATAGCAATCAGCCCCAGCATTTT.

This rearrangement joins TRBV4-3 to TRBJ1-3; D perhaps matches TRBD1 (6 bases). This CDR3 region has 18 residues. Trimming cost V 0 bases and J 0 bases, with 15 bases left between them. Germline CDR1 is LGHNA and CDR2 is YSLEER. CDR3 in amino acids: CASSQDQQGLSSGNTIYF. Written as DNA, the CDR3 is TGCGCCAGCAGCCAAGATCAGCAGGGGCTCAGCTCTGGAAACACCATATATTTT.

This rearrangement joins TRBV5-1 to TRBJ2-1; TRBD2 agrees at 7 bases. The germline gives CDR1 SGHRS, CDR2 YFSETQ. This CDR3 has 15 amino acids. J was trimmed by 9 bases and V by 2 bases; bases with no gene match: 11. Here the CDR3 DNA reads TGCGCCAGCAGCTTACTAGCGAGGGGCTTGGTTGAGCAGTTCTTC. It translates to CASSLLARGLVEQFF.

This clone was seen more than once but under ten times. The CDR3 DNA sequence: TGTGCCAGCAGTTACTTCCAGACAGGGGTTGACGAGCAGTACTTC. Translating it yields CASSYFQTGVDEQYF. The chain links TRBV6-5 to TRBJ2-7; TRBD1 matches 8 bases. Per germline, CDR1 MNHEY and CDR2 SVGAGI. The length of the CDR3 is 15 residues. J gave up 5 bases and V 1 base, and 7 bases lay outside the gene matches.

The chain uses TRBV9 and TRBJ2-3, with unresolved D. The V gene lost 1 base and the J gene lost 2 bases, with 5 bases spanning the gap. CDR1 and CDR2 (germline): SGDLS, YYNGEE. CDR3 length: 13 residues. Written as DNA, the CDR3 is TGTGCCAGCAGCGTACCCCCCACAGATACGCAGTATTTT. Residues: CASSVPPTDTQYF.

The CDR3 DNA reads as TGTGCCTGGAGTGTAGCCGCCCCTACTGAAGCTTTCTTT. Its protein is CAWSVAAPTEAFF. The rearrangement links TRBV30 to TRBJ1-1, with D uncertain. Trimming removed 0 bases from V and 5 bases from J, with 10 bases in between. CDR3 length: 13 residues. The germline V gene encodes CDR1 GTSNPN and CDR2 SVGIG (reference sequence). Full variable domain (missing parts from reference TRBV30 and TRBJ1-1): SQTIHQWPATLVQPVGSPLSLECTVEGTSNPNLYWYRQAAGRGLQLLFYSVGIGQISSEVPQNLSASRPQDRQFILSSKKLLLSDSGFYLCAWSVAAPTEAFFGQGTRLTVV.

V is TRBV15 and J is TRBJ2-3; 15 nucleotides agree with TRBD2. From germline, CDR1 is LNHNV and CDR2 YYDKDF (reference sequence). J lost 0 bases, V lost 1 base, and 11 bases had no gene match. CDR3 size: 21 residues. This CDR3 is CATSRGEGLAGGWVSTDTQYF. For the CDR3, the DNA is TGTGCCACCAGCAGAGGCGAGGGACTAGCGGGGGGATGGGTGAGCACAGATACGCAGTATTTT.

The V call is TRBV10-2, the J call TRBJ1-2; 9 bases line up with TRBD1. Looked up from germline, CDR1 is WSHSY and CDR2 is SAAADI. The CDR3 has 16 residues. V dropped 6 bases and J dropped 3; count of bases not matched to a gene: 11. The CDR3 spells CASSDLTGGYDYGYTF. The CDR3 coding sequence is TGCGCCAGCAGCGACCTCACAGGGGGCTACGACTATGGCTACACCTTC.

V usage is TRBV19 and J usage is TRBJ1-5; the D is unclear. Germline lookup yields CDR1 LNHDA and CDR2 SQIVND (reference sequence). The CDR3 runs 15 residues. Trimming cost V 4 bases and J 7 bases, with 17 bases left between them. The CDR3 coding sequence is TGTGCCAGTAGTACTCCTGGGGTTATTGACCAGCCCCAGCATTTT. Its protein product is CASSTPGVIDQPQHF.

V is TRBV2 and J is TRBJ1-5; D gene ambiguous. Germline CDR1 is SNHLY and CDR2 is FYNNEI. The CDR3 extends over 13 amino acids. Between the trimmed V and J ends, which lost 6 bases and 4 bases, there was a span of 10 bases. The CDR3 spells CASRVQPNQPQHF. CDR3 sequence (DNA): TGTGCCAGCAGGGTCCAGCCAAATCAGCCCCAGCATTTT.

The V gene is TRBV21-1, the J gene TRBJ2-5; the D call TRBD1 from the table was never checked on the DNA. TRBV21-1 constitutes a pseudogene. The CDR3 totals 16 residues. CDR3 in amino acids: CASSKQGCGAQETQYF. The CDR3 DNA is TGTGCCAGCAGCAAACAGGGTTGTGGGGCCCAAGAGACCCAGTACTTC.